This is a list of T cell receptor beta chains from one sample in a study of blood T cells in healthy people across ages. TCRdb fed the 5' RACE reads into MiXCR, producing one record per CDR3 protein. The repertoire holds around 1,100,000 distinct CDR3 sequences, with under 40% as singletons. Sample: blood. These receptors were obtained from a man aged 18 to 29 in good health. CDR3s include the opening cysteine and the closing phenylalanine or tryptophan. A D gene is named only where the DNA matches it firmly. Rows give clone size only sometimes, using once, few, many, or a class for an expanded clone.

15	-	TRBV7-2	-	TRBJ2-4	CASSLKDRFFDIQYF	TGTGCCAGCAGCCTAAAGGACAGATTTTTTGACATTCAGTACTTC
15	TRBD1	TRBV28	few	TRBJ1-2	CASSLGARGPYGYTF	TGTGCCAGCAGTTTAGGAGCCAGGGGGCCCTATGGCTACACCTTC
12	-	TRBV12-3/TRBV12-4	few	TRBJ2-7	CASSLAQQIQYF	TGTGCCAGCAGTTTAGCACAGCAGATTCAGTACTTC
13	TRBD1	TRBV7-2	-	TRBJ1-4	CASKRGQGEKLFF	TGTGCCAGTAAGAGGGGGCAGGGTGAAAAACTGTTTTTT
20	TRBD2	TRBV4-2	few	TRBJ2-7	CASSQDELGTSVISYNEQYF	TGTGCCAGCAGCCAAGATGAGTTGGGTACTAGCGTAATCTCCTACAATGAGCAGTACTTC
17	TRBD1	TRBV4-3	few	TRBJ2-1	CASSQLTGTGKINEQFF	TGCGCCAGCAGCCAACTGACCGGGACAGGGAAAATCAATGAGCAGTTCTTC
13	-	TRBV7-3	-	TRBJ2-1	CASSLPGVTKKFF	TGTGCCAGCAGCTTACCAGGGGTCACGAAGAAGTTCTTC
14	-	TRBV25-1	-	TRBJ1-1	CASTLVGANTEAFF	TGTGCCAGCACCCTTGTAGGGGCGAACACTGAAGCTTTCTTT
16	TRBD1	TRBV19	-	TRBJ2-5	CASRGRDRLMVETQYF	TGTGCCAGTAGAGGCCGGGACAGGTTGATGGTGGAGACCCAGTACTTC
16	TRBD2	TRBV7-8	few	TRBJ2-1	CASSLVSGGLYNEQFF	TGTGCCAGCAGCTTAGTTAGCGGGGGCCTCTACAATGAGCAGTTCTTC
13	-	TRBV24-1	few	TRBJ1-5	CATSDRVAQPQHF	TGTGCCACCAGTGACAGGGTGGCCCAGCCCCAGCATTTT
16	TRBD1	TRBV12-3/TRBV12-4	-	TRBJ2-2	CASAPGTGIMTGELFF	TGTGCCAGCGCCCCTGGGACAGGAATTATGACCGGGGAGCTGTTTTTT
16	TRBD1	TRBV2	few	TRBJ1-2	CASSVTQGAQNYGYTF	TGTGCCAGCAGTGTGACCCAGGGGGCACAAAACTATGGCTACACCTTC
15	-	TRBV12-3/TRBV12-4	few	TRBJ1-2	CASSPRGTGPYGYTF	TGTGCCAGCAGTCCCCGTGGGACGGGGCCCTATGGCTACACCTTC
15	TRBD1	TRBV12-3/TRBV12-4	-	TRBJ2-5	CASSRPGQGVREQYF	TGTGCCAGCAGTCGGCCGGGACAGGGGGTTCGAGAGCAGTACTTC
14	-	TRBV6-1	-	TRBJ1-2	CASSRRGANYGYTF	TGTGCCAGCAGTCGGAGGGGCGCTAACTATGGCTACACCTTC